These 16 T cell receptor beta chains originate from one sample sequenced in a study of CD8 T cells in ankylosing spondylitis. TCRdb called the 5' RACE reads again in MiXCR, with one record for every CDR3 protein. There are a few hundred thousand distinct CDR3 sequences in the sample; 20% to 30% occur only once, and around 0.64% lies in the top ten. Sequencing was done on a sample of blood, either unsorted or a sorted T cell fraction (not recorded which). Receptors were obtained from a male donor with ankylosing spondylitis or in good health (not recorded which).

V is TRBV20-1 and J is TRBJ2-2, with 9 bases lining up with TRBD2. V lost 0 bases to trimming and J lost 5 bases; unmatched junction nucleotides: 4. There are 15 residues in the CDR3. Germline CDR1 DFQATT, CDR2 SNEGSKA (reference sequence). The CDR3 DNA reads TGCAGTGCTAGAGATACGACTAGCGGAACCGGGGAGCTGTTTTTT. It translates to CSARDTTSGTGELFF.

This clonotype was seen repeatedly, ten times or more. The chain joins TRBV9 to TRBJ2-3; 13 nucleotides match TRBD2. The CDR3 sequence is 18 residues long. V lost 4 bases, J lost 6 bases, and 14 bases stayed unmatched. CDR1 is SGDLS and CDR2 is YYNGEE in the germline V gene. CDR3 loop: CASSLRLAGGYTPDTQYF. The CDR3 DNA sequence: TGTGCCAGCAGCTTACGACTAGCGGGGGGATACACCCCCGATACGCAGTATTTT.

The chain uses TRBV10-3 and TRBJ2-7; TRBD1 aligns across 8 bases. The CDR3 extends over 14 amino acids. Germline lookup yields CDR1 ENHRY and CDR2 SYGVKD. V lost 3 bases, J lost 2 bases, and 3 bases stayed unmatched. CDR3 bases: TGTGCCATCAGTGACACAGGGGGGACCTACGAGCAGTACTTC. Amino acid sequence: CAISDTGGTYEQYF.

There are many counts of this clonotype. This chain links TRBV3-1 with TRBJ1-4; D gene unclear. This CDR3 has 11 amino acids. From germline, CDR1 is LGHDT and CDR2 YNNKEL (reference sequence). Between the trimmed V and J ends, which lost 3 bases and 8 bases, there was a span of 4 bases. In nucleotides, the CDR3 is TGTGCCAGCAGCCATACCGAAAAACTGTTTTTT. It translates to CASSHTEKLFF. The whole variable domain, remainder taken from reference TRBV3-1 and TRBJ1-4, is DTAVSQTPKYLVTQMGNDKSIKCEQNLGHDTMYWYKQDSKKFLKIMFSYNNKELIINETVPNRFSPKSPDKAHLNLHINSLELGDSAVYFCASSHTEKLFFGSGTQLSVL.

The rearrangement uses TRBV7-9 and TRBJ2-1; TRBD2 matches 9 bases. J was trimmed by 8 bases and V by 4 bases; bases with no gene match: 9. From germline, CDR1 is SEHNR and CDR2 FQNEAQ (reference sequence). The CDR3 is 15 residues long. The CDR3 sequence: CASSSLAGATHEQFF. Here the CDR3 DNA reads TGTGCCAGCAGCTCCTTAGCGGGGGCAACCCATGAGCAGTTCTTC. The full variable domain, in which reference TRBV7-9 and TRBJ2-1 provide the parts outside the CDR3, is DTGVSQNPRHKITKRGQNVTFRCDPISEHNRLYWYRQTLGQGPEFLTYFQNEAQLEKSRLLSDRFSAERPKGSFSTLEIQRTEQGDSAMYLCASSSLAGATHEQFFGPGTRLTVL.

This clonotype occurred many times. The V call is TRBV12-3 or TRBV12-4, the J call TRBJ2-5, with 7 bases matching TRBD1. The CDR3 runs 13 residues. The J segment lost 5 bases and the V segment lost 3 bases, leaving 3 bases of the junction unmatched. CDR3 amino acids: CASSFTGAETQYF. CDR3 DNA sequence: TGTGCCAGCAGTTTCACAGGGGCCGAGACCCAGTACTTC.

V usage is TRBV12-3 or TRBV12-4 and J usage is TRBJ2-7; a weak D match, TRBD2 (7 bases). V was clipped by 1 base and J by 0 bases, with 10 bases between them. This CDR3 is 15 amino acids long. In DNA, the CDR3 is TGTGCCAGCAGTTTAGAGGGGGGGGCCTCCTACGAGCAGTACTTC. Protein sequence: CASSLEGGASYEQYF.

This clonotype was seen at least ten times. The CDR3 loop reads CSARTQTVTNYGYTF. CDR3 nucleotide sequence: TGCAGTGCCAGAACACAGACCGTTACTAACTATGGCTACACCTTC. This rearrangement joins TRBV20-1 to TRBJ1-2; the D is unclear. V lost 6 bases and J 0 bases, leaving 17 bases between the germline ends. The length of the CDR3 is 15 residues. In germline, CDR1 is DFQATT, CDR2 SNEGSKA (reference sequence).

This clonotype was detected only a few times. The V call is TRBV12-3 or TRBV12-4, the J call TRBJ2-5; D may be TRBD1 (6 bases). Trimming took 1 base from V and 2 from J, leaving 11 bases between them. The CDR3 sequence is 15 residues long. CDR3 sequence: CASSLGGQLQETQYF. CDR3 sequence (DNA): TGTGCCAGCAGTTTAGGGGGACAATTACAAGAGACCCAGTACTTC.

This clonotype was counted many times. This chain links TRBV24-1 with TRBJ2-7, with D perhaps matching TRBD1 or TRBD2 (5 bases each). The germline V gene has CDR1 KGHDR and CDR2 SFDVKD. This CDR3 is built from 14 residues. The germline V and J ends were trimmed by 1 base and 2 bases, with 8 bases remaining between them. CDR3 DNA sequence: TGTGCCACCAGTGATTTAAGGGGACCCTACGAGCAGTACTTC. Translated: CATSDLRGPYEQYF.

The chain couples TRBV10-3 to TRBJ2-2; 8 nucleotides agree with TRBD1. V lost 6 bases, J lost 7 bases, and 10 bases stayed unmatched. The CDR3 runs to 15 residues. Germline-derived CDR1 and CDR2 are ENHRY and SYGVKD. The CDR3 is CAISLDRVGVGELFF. The CDR3 DNA sequence: TGTGCCATCAGCCTGGACAGGGTCGGCGTCGGGGAGCTGTTTTTT.

In its sample, this clonotype was seen many times. The DNA for the CDR3 is TGTGCCAGCAGGGGGACAGGGGTTGGCTATGGCTACACCTTC. Encoded protein: CASRGTGVGYGYTF. V is TRBV25-1 and J is TRBJ1-2; 10 nucleotides align to TRBD1. J gave up 4 bases and V 6 bases, and 5 bases lay outside the gene matches. CDR3 length: 14 amino acids. Per germline, CDR1 MGHDK and CDR2 SYGVNS.

The chain links TRBV18 to TRBJ2-7, with a possible D match to TRBD1 (5 bases). The V gene's germline CDR1 is KGHSH and CDR2 LQKENI. This CDR3 has 12 amino acids. Trimming removed 1 base from V and 7 bases from J, with 8 bases in between. CDR3 protein: CASSPQGNEQYF. CDR3 bases: TGTGCCAGCTCACCACAGGGGAATGAGCAGTACTTC.

This clonotype came up many times. This chain connects TRBV10-3 to TRBJ2-7, with 9 bases that match TRBD1. The CDR3 extends over 14 amino acids. Germline CDR1 reads ENHRY; CDR2 reads SYGVKD. The junction had 3 bases not matched to a gene; V was cut back by 1 base and J by 5 bases. The CDR3 region is CAISELGQGDEQYF. CDR3 coding DNA: TGTGCCATCAGTGAGTTGGGACAGGGCGACGAGCAGTACTTC.

Concerning this clonotype: This may arise from a read error, as a much more abundant clone is one base away. J is TRBJ1-1 and V is TRBV7-9; 7 nucleotides align to TRBD1. There are 15 residues in the CDR3. Germline V gene data show CDR1 as SEHNR and CDR2 as FQNEAQ (reference sequence). Trimming took 5 bases from V and 1 from J; bases not matched to a gene: 7. Here the CDR3 reads CASSLMGQKNTEAFF. The CDR3 DNA reads TGTGCCAGCAGCCTTATGGGACAGAAGAACACTGAAGCTTTCTTT.

CDR3 DNA: TGTGCCAGCAGGCCTAGCGGGGGGGAGAGTGAGCAGTTCTTC. It specifies CASRPSGGESEQFF. J is TRBJ2-1 and V is TRBV12-3 or TRBV12-4, with 12 bases matching TRBD2. This CDR3 region has 14 residues. Trimming cost V 6 bases and J 9 bases; bases outside gene matches: 6.